The 29 T cell receptor beta chains in this list originate from one sample, sequenced in a study of cytomegalovirus exposure and HLA in healthy donors. In the PCR, 60 Vbeta and 13 Jbeta primers were used. Data came from immunoSEQ multiplex PCR; TCRdb stores just in-frame clones and leaves some out. Altogether approximately 100,000 clones are present, roughly 80% being singletons, with the ten largest covering approximately 2%. The source material was PBMCs. The receptors shown here come from a woman aged 40 to 55 in good health and CMV-seronegative.

This rearrangement joins TRBV4-3 to TRBJ1-1; D ambiguous. The V end lost 4 bases, the J end lost 1 base, and 10 bases lay between the germline ends. CDR3 length: 14 residues. Germline assignment: CDR1 LGHNA and CDR2 YSLEER. CDR3 nucleotide sequence: TGCGCCAGCAGCCTAGAAAACAGGAACACTGAAGCTTTCTTT. Protein product: CASSLENRNTEAFF.

The J gene is TRBJ1-3, the V gene TRBV5-4, with D perhaps TRBD1 (5 bases). The CDR3 runs 15 residues. V was shortened by 0 bases and J by 3 bases, with 10 bases between the two germline ends. In germline, CDR1 is SGHNT, CDR2 YYREEE (reference sequence). The CDR3 coding sequence is TGTGCCAGCAGCTTGGTCCCGGGGGGTGGAAACACCATATATTTT. Translated, it gives CASSLVPGGGNTIYF.

The chain is built from TRBV18 and TRBJ2-7, with D possibly being TRBD2 (6 bases). Per germline, CDR1 KGHSH and CDR2 LQKENI. V was trimmed by 2 bases and J by 4 bases, leaving 15 bases between them. This CDR3 contains 15 residues. CDR3 nucleotide sequence: TGTGCCAGCTCACCAGCCGGGGACTTGCTATACGAGCAGTACTTC. Protein sequence: CASSPAGDLLYEQYF.

This clone turned up a few times. The chain couples TRBV4-3 to TRBJ1-4; 11 bases agree with TRBD1. CDR1 and CDR2 (germline): LGHNA, YSLEER. The CDR3 contains 15 residues. The V gene end was trimmed by 1 base and the J gene end by 6 bases; junction bases not matched to a gene: 1. CDR3 sequence: CASSQGDRGYEKLFF. For the CDR3, the DNA is TGCGCCAGCAGCCAAGGGGACAGGGGGTATGAAAAACTGTTTTTT.

V and J are TRBV19 and TRBJ1-6, with 7 bases lining up with TRBD1. The CDR3 length is 14 residues. Germline V gene data show CDR1 as LNHDA and CDR2 as SQIVND (reference sequence). The J segment lost 7 bases and the V segment lost 6 bases, leaving 6 bases of the junction unmatched. Written as DNA, the CDR3 is TGTGCCAGTAGCACCGGGACAGCGAATTCACCCCTCCACTTT. It codes for CASSTGTANSPLHF.

V gene TRBV15 combines with J gene TRBJ1-2; 7 nucleotides match TRBD1. The V and J ends lost 9 bases and 7 bases, in that order; junction bases with no gene match: 11. Germline CDR1 is LNHNV and CDR2 is YYDKDF (reference sequence). This CDR3 region has 13 residues. CDR3: CATRQGSLAGYTF. CDR3 nucleotide sequence: TGTGCCACTCGACAGGGAAGCCTTGCTGGCTACACCTTC.

The V and J genes are TRBV5-1 and TRBJ1-2; weak D call: TRBD1 (6 bases). V lost 4 bases and J lost 2, with 9 bases in between. Germline V gene data show CDR1 as SGHRS and CDR2 as YFSETQ. This CDR3 comprises 13 residues. CDR3 nucleotide sequence: TGCGCCAGCAGCGACGGACAGAACTATGGCTACACCTTC. This sequence encodes CASSDGQNYGYTF.

The chain couples TRBV7-9 to TRBJ2-7; possible D gene TRBD2, 6 bases. CDR3 size: 16 residues. V lost 3 bases and J lost 0, with 15 bases in between. Germline V gene data show CDR1 as SEHNR and CDR2 as FQNEAQ (reference sequence). This chain's CDR3 is CASSLGGSTVSYEQYF. The CDR3 DNA sequence: TGTGCCAGCAGCTTGGGGGGATCGACAGTCTCCTACGAGCAGTACTTC.

This clone is deemed medium-sized (0.01 to 0.1%). This sequence joins TRBV7-8 and TRBJ2-5; 7 bases align to TRBD2. The ends lost 5 bases at V and 4 bases at J; junction bases unmatched: 16. CDR1 and CDR2 (germline): SGHVS, FQNEAQ. CDR3 length equals 17 residues. Here the CDR3 DNA reads TGTGCCAGCAGCCCCCCTGCGCGGGAGATGCTGGTAGAGACCCAGTACTTC. As protein: CASSPPAREMLVETQYF.

This clone was found a few times. The chain couples TRBV6-5 to TRBJ2-1, with 7 positions matching TRBD1. V lost 6 bases to trimming and J lost 6 bases; unmatched junction nucleotides: 5. The CDR3 extends over 13 amino acids. Germline-derived CDR1 and CDR2 are MNHEY and SVGAGI. CDR3 protein: CASRGTASNEQFF. In DNA, the CDR3 is TGTGCCAGCAGGGGGACAGCTTCCAATGAGCAGTTCTTC.

J is TRBJ2-7 and V is TRBV28; D remains unclear. The CDR3 contains 15 residues. Germline CDR1 MDHEN, CDR2 SYDVKM. V was clipped by 2 bases and J by 0 bases, with 11 bases between them. CDR3 nucleotide sequence: TGTGCCAGCAGTTTAATGAGTGTTATCTCCTACGAGCAGTACTTC. Amino acid sequence: CASSLMSVISYEQYF.

The chain links TRBV27 to TRBJ2-7; 8 nucleotides align to TRBD1. J lost 3 bases, V lost 5 bases, and 12 bases had no gene match. The CDR3 is made up of 16 amino acids. Per the germline V gene, CDR1 is MNHEY and CDR2 is SMNVEV (reference sequence). The CDR3 spells CASSKLPGQAHYEQYF. Written as DNA, the CDR3 is TGTGCCAGCAGTAAGCTGCCGGGACAGGCCCACTACGAGCAGTACTTC.

The chain couples TRBV25-1 to TRBJ2-3, with 7 bases that match TRBD2. The CDR3 has 16 residues. V lost 5 bases to trimming and J lost 5 bases; unmatched junction nucleotides: 13. CDR1 is MGHDK and CDR2 is SYGVNS in the germline V gene. The CDR3 coding sequence is TGTGCCAGCAGTCAAGGACTAGTAGAGAGGGTAGATACGCAGTATTTT. The encoded protein is CASSQGLVERVDTQYF.

The CDR3 DNA sequence: TGTGCCAGCAGTTTCCCCCCAATACATCCCCGGGTAAATAGCAATCAGCCCCAGCATTTT. Translated: CASSFPPIHPRVNSNQPQHF. This chain connects TRBV28 to TRBJ1-5; D remains ambiguous. Germline CDR1 is MDHEN and CDR2 is SYDVKM. Trimming pared 3 bases from V and 0 bases from J, leaving 24 bases between. The CDR3 totals 20 residues.

This chain connects TRBV29-1 to TRBJ2-1; the D gene is possibly TRBD2 (6 bases). V shed 4 bases and J shed 9 bases, with 16 bases lying between them. In germline, CDR1 is SQVTM, CDR2 ANQGSEA. This CDR3 has 13 residues. The CDR3 is CSVVTGHGGEQFF. Written as DNA, the CDR3 is TGCAGCGTTGTAACCGGGCACGGGGGTGAGCAGTTCTTC.

The chain has TRBV5-1 and TRBJ1-1, with D tentatively TRBD1 (6 bases). CDR1 and CDR2 (germline): SGHRS, YFSETQ. The CDR3 sequence is 15 residues long. The germline V and J ends were trimmed by 6 bases and 4 bases, with 19 bases remaining between them. The DNA for the CDR3 is TGCGCCAGCAATACCGGGACAACGGCGAGCACTGAAGCTTTCTTT. It is translated as CASNTGTTASTEAFF.

The genes are TRBV2 and TRBJ1-4; D not certain. CDR1 and CDR2 from the germline V gene are SNHLY and FYNNEI. The CDR3 covers 15 residues. V lost 6 bases and J 5 bases, leaving 16 bases between the germline ends. CDR3 loop: CASREEAGWNEKLFF. The CDR3 DNA reads TGTGCCAGCAGGGAGGAGGCGGGTTGGAATGAAAAACTGTTTTTT.

The chain combines TRBV15 with TRBJ1-3, with 8 bases that match TRBD1. CDR3 length equals 17 residues. V dropped 1 base and J dropped 4; count of bases not matched to a gene: 9. The germline V gene has CDR1 LNHNV and CDR2 YYDKDF (reference sequence). For the CDR3, the DNA is TGTGCCACCAGCAGAGGAATTCAGGGGGCGCGAGGAAACACCATATATTTT. Protein sequence: CATSRGIQGARGNTIYF.

V is TRBV27 and J is TRBJ1-4; D call uncertain. The germline V and J ends were trimmed by 5 bases and 4 bases, with 17 bases remaining between them. The CDR3 contains 16 residues. The germline gives CDR1 MNHEY, CDR2 SMNVEV (reference sequence). CDR3 loop: CASSPTYDYFNEKLFF. DNA of the CDR3: TGTGCCAGCAGTCCTACCTATGATTATTTTAATGAAAAACTGTTTTTT. Using reference TRBV27 and TRBJ1-4 for the parts outside the CDR3, the full variable domain is EAQVTQNPRYLITVTGKKLTVTCSQNMNHEYMSWYRQDPGLGLRQIYYSMNVEVTDKGDVPEGYKVSRKEKRNFPLILESPSPNQTSLYFCASSPTYDYFNEKLFFGSGTQLSVL.

In this sample, this clone turned up once. The chain employs TRBV7-6 and TRBJ2-5, with D possibly being TRBD1 (6 bases). The end of the DNA fits TRBJ2-7 better, so the J call may be wrong. This CDR3 has 15 amino acids. Germline V gene lookup returns CDR1 SGHVS and CDR2 FNYEAQ. This CDR3 is CASSFGQTGPYEQYF. The CDR3, as DNA: TGTGCCAGCAGCTTCGGCCAGACAGGCCCCTACGAGCAGTACTTC.

The chain uses TRBV2 and TRBJ1-1, with D tentatively TRBD1 (5 bases). The germline CDR1 and CDR2 sequences are SNHLY and FYNNEI. CDR3 length: 16 residues. V lost 3 bases to trimming and J lost 10 bases, with 24 bases between them. This chain's CDR3 is CASSDPGTKHARGAFF. DNA for the CDR3: TGTGCCAGCAGTGATCCGGGGACTAAACACGCCCGGGGAGCTTTCTTT. Variable domain in full (rest from reference TRBV2 and TRBJ1-1): EPEVTQTPSHQVTQMGQEVILRCVPISNHLYFYWYRQILGQKVEFLVSFYNNEISEKSEIFDDQFSVERPDGSNFTLKIRSTKLEDSAMYFCASSDPGTKHARGAFFGQGTRLTVV.

CDR3 sequence (DNA): TGCAGTGCCCGCCCCGGGATTGAAGCTTTCTTT. Residues: CSARPGIEAFF. This rearrangement joins TRBV20-1 to TRBJ1-1, with D uncertain. This CDR3 region has 11 residues. The V and J ends lost 6 bases and 7 bases respectively, with 12 bases between them. Per germline, CDR1 DFQATT and CDR2 SNEGSKA (reference sequence).

The chain is built from TRBV29-1 and TRBJ2-1; tentatively, D is TRBD1 (6 bases). CDR3 size: 18 residues. V lost 3 bases, J lost 7 bases, and 28 bases lay in between. Germline CDR1 is SQVTM and CDR2 is ANQGSEA. CDR3 bases: TGCAGCGTTGAGGGGGCGTCAGGGTTGAGTCGTACAGGGAATGAGCAGTTCTTC. Translation: CSVEGASGLSRTGNEQFF.

The rearrangement links TRBV6-5 to TRBJ1-2, with D uncertain. Germline-derived CDR1 and CDR2 are MNHEY and SVGAGI. The CDR3 totals 12 residues. Trimming took 2 bases from V and 7 from J, leaving 8 bases between them. CDR3 nucleotides: TGTGCCAGCAGTTACGAGGGTGTTGGCTACACCTTC. Translation gives CASSYEGVGYTF.

Only one count was recorded for this clone. The chain has TRBV4-3 and TRBJ2-7; D is perhaps TRBD2 (5 bases). The CDR3 has 14 residues. V lost 4 bases, J lost 3 bases, and 13 bases lay in between. Germline V gene data show CDR1 as LGHNA and CDR2 as YSLEER. The chain's CDR3 is CASSPHGSDYEQYF. Written as DNA, the CDR3 is TGCGCCAGCAGCCCTCATGGTAGCGACTACGAGCAGTACTTC.

The V and J genes are TRBV7-8 and TRBJ2-4; tentatively, D is TRBD1 (6 bases). The CDR3 has 16 residues. CDR1 is SGHVS, CDR2 FQNEAQ, per germline. V lost 1 base to trimming and J lost 3 bases, with 13 bases between them. The CDR3 nucleotides read TGTGCCAGCAGCTTAGAAGCCGCAGGGGTCAAAAACATTCAGTACTTC. Amino acid sequence: CASSLEAAGVKNIQYF.

The sample holds a few counts of this clone. The V gene is TRBV6-5, the J gene TRBJ2-7, with D uncertain. V lost 8 bases and J lost 0, with 11 bases in between. The CDR3 contains 13 residues. Germline loops: CDR1 MNHEY, CDR2 SVGAGI. In DNA form, the CDR3 reads TGTGCCAGCTCCGCTCTCTACTCCTACGAGCAGTACTTC. This encodes CASSALYSYEQYF.

As DNA, the CDR3 is TGTGCCAGCAGAGGACTAGCGGGAACCACCGGGGAGCTGTTTTTT. Translation gives CASRGLAGTTGELFF. The V gene is TRBV6-4, the J gene TRBJ2-2; 12 bases align to TRBD2. Germline V gene data show CDR1 as MRHNA and CDR2 as SNTAGT. This CDR3 is built from 15 residues. V lost 6 bases to trimming and J lost 4 bases; unmatched junction nucleotides: 3.

The gene calls are TRBV28 and TRBJ1-6; 8 nucleotides agree with TRBD1. This CDR3 has 15 amino acids. V was clipped by 3 bases and J by 8 bases; unmatched bases: 6. Germline V lookup: CDR1 MDHEN, CDR2 SYDVKM. Here the CDR3 DNA reads TGTGCCAGCAGTTTTCAGACAGGGGCGGATTCACCCCTCCACTTT. Translation gives CASSFQTGADSPLHF.